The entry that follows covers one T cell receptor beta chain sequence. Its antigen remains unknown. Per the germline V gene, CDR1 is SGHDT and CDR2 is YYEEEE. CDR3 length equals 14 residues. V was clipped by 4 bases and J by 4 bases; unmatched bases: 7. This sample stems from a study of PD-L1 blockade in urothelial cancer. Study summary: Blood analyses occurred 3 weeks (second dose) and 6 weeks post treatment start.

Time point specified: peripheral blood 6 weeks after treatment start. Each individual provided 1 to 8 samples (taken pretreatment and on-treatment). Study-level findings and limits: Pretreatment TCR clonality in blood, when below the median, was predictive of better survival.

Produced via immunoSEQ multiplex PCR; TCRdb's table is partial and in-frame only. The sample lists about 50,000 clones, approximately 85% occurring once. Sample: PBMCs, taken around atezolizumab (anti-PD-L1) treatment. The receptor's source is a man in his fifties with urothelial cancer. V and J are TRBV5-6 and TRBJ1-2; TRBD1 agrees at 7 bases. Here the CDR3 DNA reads TGTGCCAGCAGCCTAAAGGGACAGCTCTATGGCTACACCTTC. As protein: CASSLKGQLYGYTF.